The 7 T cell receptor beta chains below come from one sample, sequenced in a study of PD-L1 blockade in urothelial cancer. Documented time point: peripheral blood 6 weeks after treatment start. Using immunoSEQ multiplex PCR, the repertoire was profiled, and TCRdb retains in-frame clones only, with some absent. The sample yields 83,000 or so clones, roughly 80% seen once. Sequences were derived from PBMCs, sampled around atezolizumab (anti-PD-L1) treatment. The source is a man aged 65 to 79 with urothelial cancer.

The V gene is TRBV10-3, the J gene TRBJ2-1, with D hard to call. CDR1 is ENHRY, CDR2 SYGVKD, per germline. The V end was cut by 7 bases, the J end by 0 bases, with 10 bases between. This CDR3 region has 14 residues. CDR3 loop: CAITYSSSYNEQFF. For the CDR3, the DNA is TGTGCCATCACTTACTCGAGCTCCTACAATGAGCAGTTCTTC.

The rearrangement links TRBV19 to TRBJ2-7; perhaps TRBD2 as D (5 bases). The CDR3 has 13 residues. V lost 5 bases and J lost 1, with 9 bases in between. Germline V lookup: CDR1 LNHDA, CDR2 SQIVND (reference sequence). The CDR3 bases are TGTGCCAGTAGTCCACGGGGATCCTACGAGCAGTACTTC. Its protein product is CASSPRGSYEQYF.

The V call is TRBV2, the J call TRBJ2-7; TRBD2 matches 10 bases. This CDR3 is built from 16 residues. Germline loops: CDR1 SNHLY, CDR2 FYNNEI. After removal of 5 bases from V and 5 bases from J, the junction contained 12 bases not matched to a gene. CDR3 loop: CASSRSGGASLDEQYF. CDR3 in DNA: TGTGCCAGCAGTCGGAGCGGGGGGGCCAGTCTGGACGAGCAGTACTTC.

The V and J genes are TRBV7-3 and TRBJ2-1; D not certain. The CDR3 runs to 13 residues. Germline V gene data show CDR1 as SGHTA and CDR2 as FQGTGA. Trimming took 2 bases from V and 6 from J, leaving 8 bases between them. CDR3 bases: TGTGCCAGCAGCTTAGGAGTTTCCAATGAGCAGTTCTTC. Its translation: CASSLGVSNEQFF.

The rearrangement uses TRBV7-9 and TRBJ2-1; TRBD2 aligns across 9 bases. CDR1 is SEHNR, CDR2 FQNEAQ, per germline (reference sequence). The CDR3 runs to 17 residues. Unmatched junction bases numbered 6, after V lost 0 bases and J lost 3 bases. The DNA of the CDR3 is TGTGCCAGCAGCTTAGCAAAGACTAGCGGAGTCTACAATGAGCAGTTCTTC. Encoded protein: CASSLAKTSGVYNEQFF.

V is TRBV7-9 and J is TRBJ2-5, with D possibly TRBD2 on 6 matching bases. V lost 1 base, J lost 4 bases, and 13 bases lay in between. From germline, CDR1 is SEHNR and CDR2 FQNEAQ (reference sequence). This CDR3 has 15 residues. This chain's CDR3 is CASSLVAGGTETQYF. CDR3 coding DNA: TGTGCCAGCAGCTTAGTAGCCGGAGGGACAGAGACCCAGTACTTC.

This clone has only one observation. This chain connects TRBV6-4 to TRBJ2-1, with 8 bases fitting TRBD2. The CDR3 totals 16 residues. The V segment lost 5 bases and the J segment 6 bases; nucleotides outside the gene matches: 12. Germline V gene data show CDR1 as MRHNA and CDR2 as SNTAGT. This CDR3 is CASSLSGGRTSNEQFF. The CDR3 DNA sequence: TGTGCCAGCAGTTTGAGCGGGGGTCGAACCAGCAATGAGCAGTTCTTC.